This TCR beta chain was retrieved from a study of cytomegalovirus exposure and HLA in healthy donors. The V segment lost 8 bases and the J segment 5 bases; nucleotides outside the gene matches: 3. The CDR3 has 14 amino acids. Germline loops: CDR1 PRHDT, CDR2 FYEKMQ (reference sequence). Regarding the study as a whole: A reported reduction in N-insertions relative to the approximately 670-donor mean was seen in an Asian-associated ancestry cluster in a later analysis. In a later analysis, HLA-associated beta chains showed higher expansion and lower generation probabilities than comparable chains. Per published reports, the classifier diagnosed cytomegalovirus status with high specificity and sensitivity. Serostatus for CMV was the only available immune exposure information.

Comments on this clone: Antigen: not known.

The PCR employed 60 Vbeta primers together with 13 Jbeta primers. The protocol was immunoSEQ multiplex PCR, while the TCRdb copy is restricted to in-frame clones and leaves out a portion. The repertoire shows 100,000 to 150,000 clones; the top ten hold approximately 1.7%. The clonotype was recovered from a young man in good health and CMV-seronegative. The chain uses TRBV13 and TRBJ2-1, with 13 bases that match TRBD2. What was sequenced was PBMCs. In DNA form, the CDR3 reads TGTGCCAGCGCCGGGACTAGCGGGGACAATGAGCAGTTCTTC. Translation gives CASAGTSGDNEQFF.